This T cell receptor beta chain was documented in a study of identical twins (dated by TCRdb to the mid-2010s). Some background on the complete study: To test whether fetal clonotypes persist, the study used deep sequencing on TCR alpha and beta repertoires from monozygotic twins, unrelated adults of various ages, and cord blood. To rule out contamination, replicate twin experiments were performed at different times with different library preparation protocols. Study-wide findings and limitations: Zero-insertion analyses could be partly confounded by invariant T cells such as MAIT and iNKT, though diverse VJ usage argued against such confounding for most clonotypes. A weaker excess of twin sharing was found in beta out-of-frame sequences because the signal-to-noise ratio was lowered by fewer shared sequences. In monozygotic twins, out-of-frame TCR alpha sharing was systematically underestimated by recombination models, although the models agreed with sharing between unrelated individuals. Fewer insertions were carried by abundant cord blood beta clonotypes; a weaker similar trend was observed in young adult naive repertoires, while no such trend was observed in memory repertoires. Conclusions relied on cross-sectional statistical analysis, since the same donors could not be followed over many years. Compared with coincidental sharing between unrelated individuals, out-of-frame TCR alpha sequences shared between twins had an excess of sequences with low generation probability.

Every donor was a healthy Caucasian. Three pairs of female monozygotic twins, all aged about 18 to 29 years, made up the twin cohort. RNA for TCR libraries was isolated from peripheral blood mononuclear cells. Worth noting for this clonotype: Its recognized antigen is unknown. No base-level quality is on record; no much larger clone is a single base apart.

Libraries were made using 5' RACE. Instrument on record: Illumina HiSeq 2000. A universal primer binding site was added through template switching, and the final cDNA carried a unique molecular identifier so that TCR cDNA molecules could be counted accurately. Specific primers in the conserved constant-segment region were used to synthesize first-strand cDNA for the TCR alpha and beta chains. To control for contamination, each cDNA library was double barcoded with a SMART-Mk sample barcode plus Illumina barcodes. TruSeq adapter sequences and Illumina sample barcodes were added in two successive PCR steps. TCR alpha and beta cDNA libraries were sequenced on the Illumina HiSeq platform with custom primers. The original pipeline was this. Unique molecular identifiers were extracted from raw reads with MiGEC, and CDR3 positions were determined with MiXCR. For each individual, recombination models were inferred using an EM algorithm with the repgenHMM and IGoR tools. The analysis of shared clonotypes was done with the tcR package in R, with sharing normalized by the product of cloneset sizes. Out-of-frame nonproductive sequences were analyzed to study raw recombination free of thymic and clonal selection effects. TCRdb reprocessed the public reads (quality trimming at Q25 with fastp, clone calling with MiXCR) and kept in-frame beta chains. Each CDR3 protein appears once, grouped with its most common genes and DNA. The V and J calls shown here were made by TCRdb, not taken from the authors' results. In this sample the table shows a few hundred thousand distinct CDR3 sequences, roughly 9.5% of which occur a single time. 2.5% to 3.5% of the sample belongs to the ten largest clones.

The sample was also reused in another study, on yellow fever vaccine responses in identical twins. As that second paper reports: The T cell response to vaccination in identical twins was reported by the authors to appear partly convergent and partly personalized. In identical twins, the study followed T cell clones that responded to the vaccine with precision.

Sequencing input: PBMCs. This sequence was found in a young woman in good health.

The CDR3 reads CASSNPPRGFTGELFF. The DNA is as follows: TGTGCCAGCAGTAACCCCCCCCGAGGGTTCACCGGGGAGCTGTTTTTT. The sequence joins TRBV2 to TRBJ2-2; the D gene is perhaps TRBD2, from 5 matching bases. CDR1 and CDR2 were assigned from the germline V gene as SNHLY and FYNNEI. V is clipped by 5 bases and J by 4 bases, and the sequence between their germline boundaries is 17 bases long. From cysteine to phenylalanine, the CDR3 is 16 amino acids long. The DNA shown is the 48-base CDR3, in frame from base 1.